Included here is one TCR beta chain sequence, with context. The data were obtained in a study of cytotoxic CD8 clonotypes in ibrutinib-treated CLL. The data were produced by immunoSEQ multiplex PCR, yet TCRdb's version contains in-frame clones alone and is incomplete. This table holds 330,000 or so clones, 67% found once. Germline V CDR1 and CDR2: MNHEY, SVGAGI. This CDR3 is built from 15 residues. V lost 6 bases to trimming and J lost 5 bases, with 20 bases between them. This sample comprised PBMCs, obtained after 36 months of ibrutinib treatment. The receptor was derived from a human donor with chronic lymphocytic leukemia. The chain combines TRBV6-5 with TRBJ2-7; D is possibly TRBD1 (6 bases). CDR3: CASRSTYRVANEQYF. The CDR3 bases are TGTGCCAGCAGGTCGACCTACAGGGTAGCGAACGAGCAGTACTTC.